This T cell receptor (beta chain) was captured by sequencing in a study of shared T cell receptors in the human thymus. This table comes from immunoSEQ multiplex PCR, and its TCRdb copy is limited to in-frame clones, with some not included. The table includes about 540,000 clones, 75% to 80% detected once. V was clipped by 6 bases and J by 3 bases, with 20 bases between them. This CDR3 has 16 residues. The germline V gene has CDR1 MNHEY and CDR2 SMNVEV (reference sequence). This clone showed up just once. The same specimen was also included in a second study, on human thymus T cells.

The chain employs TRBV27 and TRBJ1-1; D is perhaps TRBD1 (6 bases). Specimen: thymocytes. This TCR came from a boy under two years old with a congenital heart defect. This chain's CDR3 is CASSDRDTERHTEAFF. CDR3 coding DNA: TGTGCCAGCAGCGACCGGGACACCGAGCGGCACACTGAAGCTTTCTTT.